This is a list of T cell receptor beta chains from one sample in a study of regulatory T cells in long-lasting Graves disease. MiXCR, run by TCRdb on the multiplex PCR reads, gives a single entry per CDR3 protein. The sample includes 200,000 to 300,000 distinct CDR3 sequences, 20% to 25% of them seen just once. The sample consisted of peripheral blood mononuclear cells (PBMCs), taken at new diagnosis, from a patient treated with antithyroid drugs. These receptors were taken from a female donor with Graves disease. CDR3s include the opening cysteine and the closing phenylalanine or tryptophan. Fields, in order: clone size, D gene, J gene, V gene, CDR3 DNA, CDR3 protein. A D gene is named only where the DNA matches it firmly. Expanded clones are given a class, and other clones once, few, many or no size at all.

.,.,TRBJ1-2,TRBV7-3,TGTGCCAGCAGCTTCGCAGATATGGACGGCTACACCTTC,CASSFADMDGYTF
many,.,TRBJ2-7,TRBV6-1,TGTGCCAGCAGACCGAGCTCCTACGAGCAGTACTTC,CASRPSSYEQYF
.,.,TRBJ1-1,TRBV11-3,TGTGCCAGCAGCTCCCGGGGGAGCACTGAAGCTTTCTTT,CASSSRGSTEAFF
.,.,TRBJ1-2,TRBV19,TGTGCCACTACTTACGGCTCCTATGGCTACACCTTC,CATTYGSYGYTF
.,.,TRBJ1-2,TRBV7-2,TGTGCCAGCAGCTCGGCGGCGAGTCTGTATGCCTACACCTTC,CASSSAASLYAYTF
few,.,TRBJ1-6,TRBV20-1,TGCAGTGCTAGAGATGACCTTGAAAGCTATAATTCACCCCTCCACTTT,CSARDDLESYNSPLHF
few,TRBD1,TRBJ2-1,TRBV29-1,TGCAGCACGCCGGGACAGGTGGCCAACAATGAGCAGTTCTTC,CSTPGQVANNEQFF
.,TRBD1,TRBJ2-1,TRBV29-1,TGCAGCGCTCCGGGACAGGGAAATGAGCAGTTCTTC,CSAPGQGNEQFF
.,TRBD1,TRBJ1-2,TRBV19,TGTGCCAGTAGTGCCTCCGGGACAGGGGGCTACTATGGCTACACCTTC,CASSASGTGGYYGYTF
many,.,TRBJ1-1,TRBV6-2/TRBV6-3,TGTGCCAGCAGCCCCCGAGATTACATGAACACTGAAGCTTTCTTT,CASSPRDYMNTEAFF
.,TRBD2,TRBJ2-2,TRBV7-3,TGTGCCAGCAGTTATACTAGCGGGGGGAAGTCCGGGGAGCTGTTTTTT,CASSYTSGGKSGELFF
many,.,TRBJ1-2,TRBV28,TGTGCCAGCAGAAATAACGACAGAGGCTACACCTTC,CASRNNDRGYTF
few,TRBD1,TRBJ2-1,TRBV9,TGTGCCAGCAGTTCCACAGGGGGCTGGGTAAATGAGCAGTTCTTC,CASSSTGGWVNEQFF
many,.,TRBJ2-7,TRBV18,TGTGCCAGCTCACAGTACACCCACTACGAGCAGTACTTC,CASSQYTHYEQYF
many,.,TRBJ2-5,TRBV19,TGTGCCAGTAGTATTGCGGAGACCCAGTACTTC,CASSIAETQYF
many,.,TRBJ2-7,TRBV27,TGTGCCAGCAGTTTACTGACGGGACTGGCCTCCTACGAGCAGTACTTC,CASSLLTGLASYEQYF
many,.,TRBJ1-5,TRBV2,TGTGCCAGCGCGGCCGACAGGCCCAATCAGCCCCAGCATTTT,CASAADRPNQPQHF
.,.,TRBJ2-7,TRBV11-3,TGTGCCAGCAGCTTTCGGGAAAACAACGAGCAGTACTTC,CASSFRENNEQYF
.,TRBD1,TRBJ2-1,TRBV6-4,TGTGCCAGCAGTGGCTCTGGGACAGGCAAAGAGCAGTTCTTC,CASSGSGTGKEQFF
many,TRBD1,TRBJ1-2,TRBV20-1,TGCAGTGCTAGGGGACAGACGTCCTATGGCTACACCTTC,CSARGQTSYGYTF
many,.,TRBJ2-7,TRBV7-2,TGTGCCAGCAGCTTAGTGTCCAGGAATAAGGACGAGCAGTACTTC,CASSLVSRNKDEQYF
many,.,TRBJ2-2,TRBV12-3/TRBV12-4,TGTGCCACCCGGGGACTGTCCACCGGGGAGCTGTTTTTT,CATRGLSTGELFF
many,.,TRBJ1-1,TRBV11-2,TGTGCCAGCGCCCCATCGGGCATTCGAACTGAAGCTTTCTTT,CASAPSGIRTEAFF
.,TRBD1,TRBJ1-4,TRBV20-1,TGCAGTGCTAGCGGGACAGGGGCTAATGAAAAACTGTTTTTT,CSASGTGANEKLFF
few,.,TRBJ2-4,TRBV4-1,TGCGCCAGCAGCCAAGCCCCGATAAAAACAAGTTTAGCCAAAAACATTCAGTACTTC,CASSQAPIKTSLAKNIQYF
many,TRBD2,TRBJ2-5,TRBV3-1,TGTGCCAGCAGCCAAGATCCCGGGGGGGATGAGACCCAGTACTTC,CASSQDPGGDETQYF
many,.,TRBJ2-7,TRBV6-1,TGTGCCAGCATGCGGAACTACGAGCAGTACTTC,CASMRNYEQYF
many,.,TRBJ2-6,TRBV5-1,TGCGCCAGCAGCTTGTCAGTCACTGGGGCCAACGTCCTGACTTTC,CASSLSVTGANVLTF
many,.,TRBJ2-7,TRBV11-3,TGTGCCAGCAGCCCCCTAGCCGGCTCCTACGAGCAGTACTTC,CASSPLAGSYEQYF
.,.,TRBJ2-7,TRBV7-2,TGTGCCAGCAGCCAGAGGGAGAGCTCCTACGAGCAGTACTTC,CASSQRESSYEQYF
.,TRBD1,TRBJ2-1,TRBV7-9,TGTGCCAGCAGCCGAGCCGGACAGGGTAACCGGGATGAGCAGTTCTTC,CASSRAGQGNRDEQFF
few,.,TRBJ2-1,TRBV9,TGTGCCAGCACCCCAGACCCCAGCGGGGAGCAGTTCTTC,CASTPDPSGEQFF
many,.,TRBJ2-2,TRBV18,TGTGCCAGCTCTGATCGGACCTTCACCGGGGAGCTGTTTTTT,CASSDRTFTGELFF
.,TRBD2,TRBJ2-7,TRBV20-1,TGCAGTGCTAAGAGCGGGACCTACGAGCAGTACTTC,CSAKSGTYEQYF
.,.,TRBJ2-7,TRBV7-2,TGTGCCAGCGGCAGAGGTTGGGGGGCCTACGAGCAGTACTTC,CASGRGWGAYEQYF
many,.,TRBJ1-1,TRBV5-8,TGTGCCAGCAGCGTGGGGGACGGGAACACTGAAGCTTTCTTT,CASSVGDGNTEAFF
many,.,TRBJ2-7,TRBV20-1,TGCAGTGCTTGCGAGCGGGCGGGGTACGAGCAGTACTTC,CSACERAGYEQYF
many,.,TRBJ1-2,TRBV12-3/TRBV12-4,TGTGCCAGCAGCTCCCGGGGGGGTAACTATGGCTACACCTTC,CASSSRGGNYGYTF
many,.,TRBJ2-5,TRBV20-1,TGCAGTGCTAACCCAGGGGTGGCAGGTCAAGAGACCCAGTACTTC,CSANPGVAGQETQYF
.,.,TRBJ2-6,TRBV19,TGTGCCAGTAGTATATCGGTCTCTGGGGCCAACGTCCTGACTTTC,CASSISVSGANVLTF
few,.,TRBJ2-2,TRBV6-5,TGTGCCAGCAGTTACCAGGCAACCGGGGAGCTGTTTTTT,CASSYQATGELFF
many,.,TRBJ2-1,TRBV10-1,TGCGCCAGCAGTCACGGACTACTTTTATTCTTC,CASSHGLLLFF
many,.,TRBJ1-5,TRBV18,TGTGCCAGCTCACCAGGGGCAGGGGATCAGCCCCAGCATTTT,CASSPGAGDQPQHF
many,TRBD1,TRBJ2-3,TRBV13,TGTGCCAGCAGCTTACAGGGGGTGGTAGATACGCAGTATTTT,CASSLQGVVDTQYF
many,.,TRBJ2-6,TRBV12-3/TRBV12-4,TGTGCCAGCAGTCAACTTCTTGTTGGGGCCAACGTCCTGACTTTC,CASSQLLVGANVLTF
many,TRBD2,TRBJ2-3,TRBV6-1,TGTGCCAGCAGAAACCGGCCCGCGGGAGGGCTTGATACGCAGTATTTT,CASRNRPAGGLDTQYF
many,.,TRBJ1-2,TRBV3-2,TGTGCCAGCAGCCGACAGGGAAACTATGGCTACACCTTC,CASSRQGNYGYTF
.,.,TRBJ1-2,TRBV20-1,TGCAGTGCCAAAGTACAGGGCGCAATTGGCTACACCTTC,CSAKVQGAIGYTF
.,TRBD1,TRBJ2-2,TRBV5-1,TGCGCCAGCAGCTTGGATACAGGGGCTATTGGGGAGCTGTTTTTT,CASSLDTGAIGELFF
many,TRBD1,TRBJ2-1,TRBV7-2,TGTGCCAGCAGCGGAACGGGACAGACCGGTGAGCAGTTCTTC,CASSGTGQTGEQFF
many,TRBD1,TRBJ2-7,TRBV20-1,TGCAGTGCTAGAGCCCCGACAGGGGGCTACGAGCAGTACTTC,CSARAPTGGYEQYF
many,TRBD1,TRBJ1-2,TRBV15,TGTGCCACCAGCAATCCGCGGCGGGACAGCCCTGGCTACACCTTC,CATSNPRRDSPGYTF
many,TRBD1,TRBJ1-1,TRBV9,TGTGCCAGCAGCGCGGGACAGGGGGGGAACACTGAAGCTTTCTTT,CASSAGQGGNTEAFF